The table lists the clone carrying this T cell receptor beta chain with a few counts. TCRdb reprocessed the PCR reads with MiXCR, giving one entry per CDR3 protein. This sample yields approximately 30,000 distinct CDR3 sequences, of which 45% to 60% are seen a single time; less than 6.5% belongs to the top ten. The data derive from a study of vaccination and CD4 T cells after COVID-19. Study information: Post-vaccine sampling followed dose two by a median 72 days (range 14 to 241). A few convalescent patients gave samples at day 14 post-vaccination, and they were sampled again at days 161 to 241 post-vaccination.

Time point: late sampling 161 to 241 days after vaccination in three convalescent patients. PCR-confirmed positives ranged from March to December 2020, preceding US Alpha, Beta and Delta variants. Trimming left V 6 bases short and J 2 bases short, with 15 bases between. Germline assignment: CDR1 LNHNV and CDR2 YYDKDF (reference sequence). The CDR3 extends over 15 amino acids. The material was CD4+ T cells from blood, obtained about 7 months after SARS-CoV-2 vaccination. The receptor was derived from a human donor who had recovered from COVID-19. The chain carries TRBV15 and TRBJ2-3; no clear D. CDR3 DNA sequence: TGTGCCACCAGTACACCCTTGGGCGACACAGATACGCAGTATTTT. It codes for CATSTPLGDTDTQYF.